Shown below are 30 T cell receptor beta chains from a single sample sequenced in a study of response to subunit inactivated influenza vaccine. TCRdb redid the calling of the RT-PCR reads with MiXCR, one entry per CDR3 protein. The sample holds hundreds of thousands of distinct CDR3 sequences, approximately 7.6% seen once. The input for sequencing was PBMCs from blood, taken less than 25 months after vaccination. These receptors originate from a man between 50 and 70 years old who received an inactivated influenza vaccine.

This clonotype was recorded at least ten times. The rearrangement links TRBV15 to TRBJ2-6; maybe TRBD1 (6 bases). Deletions cut 4 bases from V and 0 bases from J, with 19 bases between. Per the germline V gene, CDR1 is LNHNV and CDR2 is YYDKDF (reference sequence). This CDR3 has 19 residues. CDR3 nucleotides: TGTGCCACCAGCAAAATTACAGGACAGTTTGACTCTGGGGCCAACGTCCTGACTTTC. Protein product: CATSKITGQFDSGANVLTF.

The genes are TRBV4-1 and TRBJ2-5, with 7 bases aligning to TRBD2. CDR3 length: 16 residues. Trimming cost V 3 bases and J 0 bases; bases outside gene matches: 7. Germline loops: CDR1 MGHRA, CDR2 YSYEKL. The chain's CDR3 is CASSHPGGGYQETQYF. The CDR3 region has the DNA TGCGCCAGCAGCCATCCCGGCGGGGGATACCAAGAGACCCAGTACTTC.

The chain carries TRBV11-2 and TRBJ2-3, with a tentative D call TRBD2 (6 bases). The germline V gene encodes CDR1 SGHAT and CDR2 FQNNGV. V lost 7 bases and J 6 bases, leaving 29 bases between the germline ends. The CDR3 is 18 residues long. The CDR3 nucleotides are TGTGCCAGCACCAACATCAGGTCCGGGGCTAGCGTCACGGATACGCAGTATTTT. Its protein is CASTNIRSGASVTDTQYF.

This clonotype was recorded at least ten times. The rearrangement joins TRBV12-3 or TRBV12-4 to TRBJ1-1, with a tentative D call TRBD1 (5 bases). The V end lost 3 bases, the J end lost 1 base, and 9 bases lay between the germline ends. The CDR3 has 14 amino acids. The CDR3 here is CASSFDGGNTEAFF. Written as DNA, the CDR3 is TGTGCCAGCAGTTTCGATGGGGGGAACACTGAAGCTTTCTTT.

This clonotype occurred a few times. V gene TRBV7-9 combines with J gene TRBJ2-7; a weak D match, TRBD1 (6 bases). From germline, CDR1 is SEHNR and CDR2 FQNEAQ (reference sequence). The CDR3 runs to 15 residues. V lost 4 bases, J lost 4 bases, and 17 bases lay in between. The CDR3 DNA reads as TGTGCCAGCAGCTCCATGGACAGACAGGTGTACGAGCAGTACTTC. Protein sequence: CASSSMDRQVYEQYF. Combining the CDR3 with reference TRBV7-9 and TRBJ2-7 gives the whole variable domain DTGVSQNPRHKITKRGQNVTFRCDPISEHNRLYWYRQTLGQGPEFLTYFQNEAQLEKSRLLSDRFSAERPKGSFSTLEIQRTEQGDSAMYLCASSSMDRQVYEQYFGPGTRLTVT.

The chain uses TRBV28 and TRBJ2-6; 8 bases agree with TRBD1. After removal of 4 bases from V and 1 base from J, the junction contained 6 bases not matched to a gene. The CDR3 has 17 residues. CDR1 and CDR2 (germline): MDHEN, SYDVKM. The CDR3 region has the DNA TGTGCCAGCAGTTCACGACAGGGGCGGTCTGGGGCCAACGTCCTGACTTTC. Translating it yields CASSSRQGRSGANVLTF. The whole variable domain, filled in from reference TRBV28 and TRBJ2-6, reads DVKVTQSSRYLVKRTGEKVFLECVQDMDHENMFWYRQDPGLGLRLIYFSYDVKMKEKGDIPEGYSVSREKKERFSLILESASTNQTSMYLCASSSRQGRSGANVLTFGAGSRLTVL.

The genes are TRBV30 and TRBJ1-1, with unresolved D. The length of the CDR3 is 11 residues. V was pared by 3 bases and J by 10 bases, with 12 bases between. CDR1 and CDR2 (germline): GTSNPN, SVGIG (reference sequence). The CDR3 DNA sequence: TGTGCCTGGAGGTCGGACGCCCGAGCTTTCTTT. Protein: CAWRSDARAFF.

The genes are TRBV20-1 and TRBJ2-7; 8 bases map to TRBD1. The J segment lost 2 bases and the V segment lost 0 bases, leaving 3 bases of the junction unmatched. Germline CDR1 reads DFQATT; CDR2 reads SNEGSKA (reference sequence). The CDR3 consists of 14 residues. The CDR3 DNA reads TGCAGTGCTAGAGATACCAGGGGGCCCTACGAGCAGTACTTC. Its translation is CSARDTRGPYEQYF.

The table lists this clonotype with many counts. The chain carries TRBV20-1 and TRBJ2-3; 11 bases map to TRBD2. This CDR3 is 15 amino acids long. In germline, CDR1 is DFQATT, CDR2 SNEGSKA (reference sequence). V shed 5 bases and J 6 bases; nucleotides not matched to a gene: 10. The CDR3 nucleotides read TGCAGTGCTGAGATAGCGGGAGGGCACGTGGATACGCAGTATTTT. It codes for CSAEIAGGHVDTQYF.

At least ten counts were recorded for this clonotype. The chain links TRBV20-1 to TRBJ2-7; 13 bases agree with TRBD2. Trimming took 4 bases from V and 7 from J; bases not matched to a gene: 10. CDR3 size: 15 residues. CDR1 and CDR2 from the germline V gene are DFQATT and SNEGSKA (reference sequence). CDR3 nucleotides: TGCAGTGCTACCACTAGCGGGAGGGTTCTAGGGGAGCAGTACTTC. Amino acids: CSATTSGRVLGEQYF.

V and J are TRBV4-1 and TRBJ1-6, with D perhaps TRBD1 (5 bases). The CDR3 extends over 15 amino acids. The V end was cut by 1 base, the J end by 6 bases, with 10 bases between. CDR1 and CDR2 (germline): MGHRA, YSYEKL. CDR3 sequence: CASSQGSRANSPLHF. The CDR3 DNA reads TGCGCCAGCAGCCAAGGGTCCAGGGCTAATTCACCCCTCCACTTT.

This clonotype occurred a few times. The chain employs TRBV19 and TRBJ1-5; D is ambiguous. The CDR3 contains 15 residues. V lost 7 bases and J 2 bases, leaving 15 bases between the germline ends. Germline V gene data show CDR1 as LNHDA and CDR2 as SQIVND (reference sequence). In DNA form, the CDR3 reads TGTGCCAGTACCCCCCAGTTTTTGGGCAATCAGCCCCAGCATTTT. It specifies CASTPQFLGNQPQHF. The entire variable domain, with the rest obtained from reference TRBV19 and TRBJ1-5, is as follows: DGGITQSPKYLFRKEGQNVTLSCEQNLNHDAMYWYRQDPGQGLRLIYYSQIVNDFQKGDIAEGYSVSREKKESFPLTVTSAQKNPTAFYLCASTPQFLGNQPQHFGDGTRLSIL.

In this sample, this clonotype turned up many times. This sequence joins TRBV3-1 and TRBJ2-2; D not resolved. V lost 7 bases and J lost 3, with 12 bases in between. CDR1 is LGHDT and CDR2 is YNNKEL in the germline V gene (reference sequence). The CDR3 is made up of 14 amino acids. The CDR3 sequence is CASTRRWDTGELFF. The CDR3 DNA is TGTGCCAGCACCCGACGTTGGGACACCGGGGAGCTGTTTTTT.

As DNA, the CDR3 is TGTGCCTGGAGTGTACGATTATCAGGTTCGAACACCGGGGAGCTGTTTTTT. Protein product: CAWSVRLSGSNTGELFF. The chain combines TRBV30 with TRBJ2-2, with no clear D. Trimming took off 0 bases at V and 0 bases at J, with 14 bases between the two ends. This CDR3 comprises 17 residues. The germline V gene has CDR1 GTSNPN and CDR2 SVGIG (reference sequence).

In its sample, this clonotype was seen many times. The J gene is TRBJ1-6, the V gene TRBV7-9; D unclear. Looked up from germline, CDR1 is SEHNR and CDR2 is FQNEAQ (reference sequence). This CDR3 is 13 amino acids long. The germline V and J ends were trimmed by 10 bases and 5 bases, with 12 bases remaining between them. CDR3 sequence (DNA): TGTGCCACACCCGGAGACAATAATTCACCCCTCCACTTT. This codes for CATPGDNNSPLHF.

As regards this clonotype: This sequence may be a read error, since a much larger clone differs from it by one base. This is likely a read error, given that the CDR3 carries no conserved phenylalanine or tryptophan at its end. V is TRBV7-2 and J is TRBJ1-3, with 7 bases identical to TRBD1. The CDR3 has 13 residues. Germline CDR1 and CDR2: SGHTA and FQGNSA. V gave up 8 bases and J gave up 4 bases; unmatched junction bases: 5. The CDR3 loop is CASATGNGNTIYI. The DNA of the CDR3 is TGTGCCAGCGCGACAGGGAACGGAAACACCATATATATT.

This clonotype showed up many times. The junction departs from the called germline gene at one end, perhaps through a read error. The rearrangement uses TRBV5-1 and TRBJ2-3; D ambiguous. The CDR3 has 14 residues. Germline V gene data show CDR1 as SGHRS and CDR2 as YFSETQ. CDR3 nucleotide sequence: TGCGCCAGCAGGTTGGATTCCGCCACAGATACGCAGTATTTT. Amino acids: CASRLDSATDTQYF.

The chain links TRBV9 to TRBJ2-1; the D gene is possibly TRBD1 (6 bases). Trimming removed 4 bases from V and 6 bases from J, with 17 bases in between. Germline V lookup: CDR1 SGDLS, CDR2 YYNGEE. The CDR3 loop spans 15 amino acids. The CDR3 reads CASSQTTGLGNEQFF. The DNA for the CDR3 is TGTGCCAGCAGCCAAACGACAGGACTCGGCAATGAGCAGTTCTTC.

This clonotype has more than one count but fewer than ten. V is TRBV27 and J is TRBJ2-7, with 10 bases that match TRBD1. Trimming took 5 bases from V and 5 from J; bases not matched to a gene: 12. In germline, CDR1 is MNHEY, CDR2 SMNVEV (reference sequence). CDR3 length: 16 residues. The CDR3 sequence is CASSPNLRDRGHEQYF. For the CDR3, the DNA is TGTGCCAGCAGTCCCAACCTCCGGGACAGGGGACACGAGCAGTACTTC.

This clonotype showed up many times. An end of the junction does not agree with germline; a read error may underlie this. The chain recombines TRBV29-1 with TRBJ2-1; D may be TRBD1 (5 bases). The germline V gene has CDR1 SQVTM and CDR2 ANQGSEA. There are 12 residues in the CDR3. The CDR3 DNA sequence: TGCAGCGTAGACACAAGCCAGGGCCTAACAATCTTC. It translates to CSVDTSQGLTIF.

The chain uses TRBV28 and TRBJ1-1; D remains unclear. Germline CDR1 is MDHEN and CDR2 is SYDVKM. The ends were cut back, 1 base at V and 1 base at J, with 10 bases in the middle. There are 15 residues in the CDR3. For the CDR3, the DNA is TGTGCCAGCAGTTTATTTCTCCGGGGGAACACTGAAGCTTTCTTT. This sequence encodes CASSLFLRGNTEAFF.

This clonotype was detected a few times. This rearrangement joins TRBV4-3 to TRBJ2-1; D is unresolved. With 3 bases removed from V and 5 bases from J, the gap between germline ends came to 8 bases. There are 13 residues in the CDR3. Looked up from germline, CDR1 is LGHNA and CDR2 is YSLEER. The CDR3 DNA is TGCGCCAGCAGCCAGAGATCTGACAATGAGCAGTTCTTC. This codes for CASSQRSDNEQFF.

This rearrangement joins TRBV7-3 to TRBJ1-5, with D possibly TRBD1 on 6 matching bases. Trimming pared 5 bases from V and 0 bases from J, leaving 14 bases between. CDR3 length: 16 residues. Germline V gene lookup returns CDR1 SGHTA and CDR2 FQGTGA. Here the CDR3 reads CASSPDDRSSNQPQHF. Written as DNA, the CDR3 is TGTGCCAGCAGCCCCGACGACAGGTCTAGCAATCAGCCCCAGCATTTT. The full variable domain, with the rest looked up from reference TRBV7-3 and TRBJ1-5, is GAGVSQTPSNKVTEKGKYVELRCDPISGHTALYWYRQSLGQGPEFLIYFQGTGAADDSGLPNDRFFAVRPEGSVSTLKIQRTERGDSAVYLCASSPDDRSSNQPQHFGDGTRLSIL.

V and J are TRBV29-1 and TRBJ1-1, with D perhaps TRBD1 (5 bases). Looked up from germline, CDR1 is SQVTM and CDR2 is ANQGSEA. The germline V and J ends were trimmed by 7 bases and 5 bases, with 14 bases remaining between them. The CDR3 extends over 12 amino acids. CDR3 protein: CSGDRVETEAFF. The CDR3 coding sequence is TGCAGCGGGGACCGGGTGGAAACTGAAGCTTTCTTT.

This clonotype has just a few counts. The chain uses TRBV20-1 and TRBJ2-2; 12 nucleotides align to TRBD2. The CDR3 is made up of 17 amino acids. V gave up 0 bases and J gave up 4 bases; unmatched junction bases: 6. From germline, CDR1 is DFQATT and CDR2 SNEGSKA (reference sequence). CDR3 bases: TGCAGTGCTAGAGACCCTAGCGGGAGGGCGGGCACCGGGGAGCTGTTTTTT. Its translation: CSARDPSGRAGTGELFF.

This clonotype has at least ten counts. The chain joins TRBV3-1 to TRBJ2-3; no firm D call. The CDR3 covers 15 residues. Germline V gene lookup returns CDR1 LGHDT and CDR2 YNNKEL (reference sequence). V shed 3 bases and J shed 0 bases, with 10 bases lying between them. The CDR3 DNA reads as TGTGCCAGCAGCCATCTGGGAACAAGCACAGATACGCAGTATTTT. Amino acids: CASSHLGTSTDTQYF.

This clonotype was seen a few times. The chain links TRBV24-1 to TRBJ2-3, with 10 bases fitting TRBD2. The CDR3 is 16 amino acids. Looked up from germline, CDR1 is KGHDR and CDR2 is SFDVKD. J lost 4 bases, V lost 1 base, and 4 bases had no gene match. For the CDR3, the DNA is TGTGCCACCAGTGATTTAGCGGGAGGGTTTGCAGATACGCAGTATTTT. Translated: CATSDLAGGFADTQYF.

This clonotype appeared many times. This chain joins TRBV5-1 and TRBJ2-7; 10 positions match TRBD1. Germline V gene data show CDR1 as SGHRS and CDR2 as YFSETQ. This CDR3 comprises 15 residues. V gave up 4 bases and J gave up 5 bases; unmatched junction bases: 9. The CDR3: CASSAAGQGLDEQYF. The CDR3 nucleotides read TGCGCCAGCAGCGCTGCGGGACAGGGGCTGGACGAGCAGTACTTC.

This clonotype was found many times. V is TRBV12-3 or TRBV12-4 and J is TRBJ1-1; no clear D. The V and J ends lost 7 bases and 0 bases respectively, with 12 bases between them. There are 14 residues in the CDR3. The DNA for the CDR3 is TGTGCCAGCACCCTTAGGAGTTTGAACACTGAAGCTTTCTTT. Translation gives CASTLRSLNTEAFF.

The chain couples TRBV7-9 to TRBJ2-1, with TRBD2 matching 7 bases. This CDR3 is built from 16 residues. CDR1 SEHNR and CDR2 FQNEAQ come from the germline V gene (reference sequence). The ends lost 1 base at V and 7 bases at J; junction bases unmatched: 10. The chain's CDR3 is CASSLDGRAGHNEQFF. CDR3 sequence (DNA): TGTGCCAGCAGCTTAGACGGCAGAGCGGGGCATAATGAGCAGTTCTTC.